The clone carrying this T cell receptor beta chain was picked up many times. Its antigen is as yet unknown. The entry originates in a study of T cell repertoires in cytomegalovirus infection. Overall study findings and caveats: Identification of carriers of CMV plus the relevant HLA was achieved through cumulative public TCR beta family frequency.

TCRdb called the reads again in MiXCR, with one record for every CDR3 protein. The sample yields about 190,000 distinct CDR3 sequences, roughly 30% seen once. The CDR3 spans 11 residues. Trimming removed 11 bases from V and 4 bases from J, with 11 bases in between. From germline, CDR1 is ENHRY and CDR2 SYGVKD. The V gene is TRBV10-3, the J gene TRBJ1-1; D ambiguous. Sequencing used PBMCs. This TCR was recovered from a human donor in good health (CMV status not recorded). Some clones in this sample may be carry-over from other donors' samples. The CDR3 DNA reads TGTGCCGTAAGGGAGGGCACTGAAGCTTTCTTT. Its translation is CAVREGTEAFF.